This T cell receptor beta chain appears in the sequencing data of a study of blood T cell repertoires in COVID-19. At the level of the study: Samples came from the United States, Italy and Spain, spanning acute and convalescent COVID-19. The cDNA or gDNA used as material had been derived from T cells, B-cell-depleted T cells, or PBMCs.

Original methodology: Reference gene primer amplification yielded estimated nucleated cell counts. Using immunoSEQ multiplex PCR, the repertoire was profiled, and TCRdb retains in-frame clones only, with some absent. That table supplies the V and J calls and clone size; D and trimming were determined from the DNA. The data contain 100,000 to 150,000 clones, roughly four fifths of them singletons. The CDR3 is 15 amino acids. Trimming left V 4 bases short and J 5 bases short, with 15 bases between. CDR1 and CDR2 (germline): SGDLS, YYNGEE. Specimen: peripheral blood. This clonotype was obtained from a woman aged 50 to 60 with acute or convalescent COVID-19. The chain carries TRBV9 and TRBJ2-2; D is uncertain. CDR3 in DNA: TGTGCCAGCAGCTTCCGAGGAAGCGTTACCGGGGAGCTGTTTTTT. This codes for CASSFRGSVTGELFF. The complete variable domain, with remaining parts taken from reference TRBV9 and TRBJ2-2, reads DSGVTQTPKHLITATGQRVTLRCSPRSGDLSVYWYQQSLDQGLQFLIQYYNGEERAKGNILERFSAQQFPDLHSELNLSSLELGDSALYFCASSFRGSVTGELFFGEGSRLTVL.